This paragraph reports one T cell receptor beta chain. Its target is not known. This sample is part of a study of T cell clonotyping in hematopoietic cell transplantation. Whole-study findings and limits: Cells were unsorted, so CD4 and CD8 contributions were not separated. Recipient TCR diversity dropped after transplant; expanded clonotypes rose from day 30 to 180.

Sequenced by immunoSEQ multiplex PCR; TCRdb stores in-frame clones only, minus some. Among fewer than 15,000 clones listed, more than 80% were seen once. This TCR came from a young man in good health. Some clones in this sample may be carry-over from other donors' samples. Sequenced material: peripheral blood mononuclear cells.

CDR3 residues: CASSEMGIGQPQHF. The CDR3 DNA reads as TGTGCCAGCAGTGAAATGGGGATCGGGCAGCCCCAGCATTTT. The chain employs TRBV2 and TRBJ1-5; D is ambiguous. Trimming shortened V by 2 bases and J by 7 bases, and 12 bases separated the two germline ends. The germline CDR1 and CDR2 sequences are SNHLY and FYNNEI. The CDR3 loop spans 14 amino acids.